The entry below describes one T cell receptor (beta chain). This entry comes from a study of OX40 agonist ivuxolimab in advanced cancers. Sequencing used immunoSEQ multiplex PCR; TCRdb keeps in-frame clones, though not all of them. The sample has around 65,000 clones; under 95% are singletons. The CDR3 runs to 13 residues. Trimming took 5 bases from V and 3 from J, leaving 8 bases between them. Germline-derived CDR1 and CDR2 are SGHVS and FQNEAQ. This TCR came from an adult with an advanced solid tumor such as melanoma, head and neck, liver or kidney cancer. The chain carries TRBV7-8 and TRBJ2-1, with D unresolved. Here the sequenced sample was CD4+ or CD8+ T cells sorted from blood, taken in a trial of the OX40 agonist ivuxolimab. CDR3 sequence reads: CASSPHGYNEQFF. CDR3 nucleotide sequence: TGTGCCAGCAGCCCGCACGGCTACAATGAGCAGTTCTTC.